A single sample is the source of the 16 T cell receptor beta chains below, sequenced in a study of blood T cell repertoires in COVID-19 (dated by TCRdb to the early 2020s). Libraries were made using the immunoSEQ multiplex PCR assay. TCRdb holds this immuneACCESS table with in-frame rearrangements only. Some clones are missing; in checked studies, unresolved V genes explain under half, and the rest has no known cause. A total of hundreds of thousands of clones appear in this sample, roughly 90% of them only once. The biggest ten clones account for about 0.7% of the sample. The sequenced sample was peripheral blood. These receptor sequences come from a human donor in a cohort sampled during active COVID-19.

This rearrangement joins TRBV10-3 to TRBJ2-7; the match to TRBD2 covers 7 bases. CDR1 ENHRY and CDR2 SYGVKD come from the germline V gene. The CDR3 extends over 15 amino acids. V shed 4 bases, J shed 2 bases, and the junction held 8 bases outside the gene matches. CDR3 bases: TGTGCCATCAGTGGTGTAAGCGGGATCACCTACGAGCAGTACTTC. Its protein product is CAISGVSGITYEQYF.

The rearrangement uses TRBV5-1 and TRBJ2-7; weak D call: TRBD2 (6 bases). Trimming cost V 7 bases and J 2 bases, with 7 bases left between them. This CDR3 has 11 residues. From germline, CDR1 is SGHRS and CDR2 YFSETQ. The chain's CDR3 is CASGGTYEQYF. The CDR3 nucleotides are TGCGCCAGCGGGGGGACCTACGAGCAGTACTTC.

Only a few counts were recorded for this clone. The V call is TRBV9, the J call TRBJ1-2; TRBD1 agrees at 9 bases. Losses at the gene ends were 3 bases for V and 4 bases for J; bases not matched to a gene: 1. The germline gives CDR1 SGDLS, CDR2 YYNGEE. The CDR3 consists of 13 residues. The CDR3 DNA follows: TGTGCCAGCAGCGAACAGGGGGCCTATGGCTACACCTTC. This encodes CASSEQGAYGYTF. The full variable domain, with the rest looked up from reference TRBV9 and TRBJ1-2, is DSGVTQTPKHLITATGQRVTLRCSPRSGDLSVYWYQQSLDQGLQFLIQYYNGEERAKGNILERFSAQQFPDLHSELNLSSLELGDSALYFCASSEQGAYGYTFGSGTRLTVV.

The chain is built from TRBV13 and TRBJ1-2; D gene uncertain. The CDR3 totals 17 residues. Trimming pared 0 bases from V and 0 bases from J, leaving 14 bases between. The germline V gene has CDR1 PRHDT and CDR2 FYEKMQ (reference sequence). CDR3 DNA: TGTGCCAGCAGCTTAGGCGTGGCAGGCCTTCCTAACTATGGCTACACCTTC. Amino acids: CASSLGVAGLPNYGYTF.

V is TRBV10-3 and J is TRBJ1-4; D possibly corresponds to TRBD1 (5 bases). V was cut by 6 bases and J by 7 bases, with 18 bases left in between. Germline CDR1 and CDR2: ENHRY and SYGVKD. The CDR3 spans 15 residues. The CDR3 bases are TGTGCCATCAGCAAAACCAAGGACAAACCTGAAAAACTGTTTTTT. The encoded protein is CAISKTKDKPEKLFF.

The chain recombines TRBV6-6 with TRBJ1-2; no definite D call. Germline CDR1 reads MNHNY; CDR2 reads SVGAGI (reference sequence). The CDR3 loop spans 16 amino acids. Trimming stripped 0 bases from V and 3 bases from J, with 14 bases between. The CDR3 is CASSYSGGGKDYGYTF. CDR3 DNA: TGTGCCAGCAGTTACTCAGGCGGAGGGAAGGACTATGGCTACACCTTC.

In regard to this clone: The same CDR3 is also encoded by other DNA sequences in this sample. The rearrangement joins TRBV6-6 to TRBJ2-7; 14 positions agree with TRBD2. The ends lost 6 bases at V and 3 bases at J; junction bases unmatched: 1. CDR3 length: 14 residues. Germline V lookup: CDR1 MNHNY, CDR2 SVGAGI (reference sequence). The DNA of the CDR3 is TGTGCCAGCAGAGGGACTAGCGGGAGCTACGAGCAGTACTTC. As protein: CASRGTSGSYEQYF.

The chain couples TRBV7-2 to TRBJ2-5; tentatively, D is TRBD2 (6 bases). CDR1 and CDR2 from the germline V gene are SGHTA and FQGNSA. V lost 0 bases and J 4 bases, leaving 18 bases between the germline ends. The CDR3 contains 17 residues. The CDR3 DNA is TGTGCCAGCAGCTTAGCGGGGGGTTTATATCGGTCAGAGACCCAGTACTTC. Translation gives CASSLAGGLYRSETQYF.

This clone was picked up a small number of times. V gene TRBV18 combines with J gene TRBJ2-7, with 7 bases fitting TRBD1. The germline V gene encodes CDR1 KGHSH and CDR2 LQKENI. After removal of 4 bases from V and 3 bases from J, the junction contained 9 bases not matched to a gene. The CDR3 has 15 residues. The CDR3, as DNA: TGTGCCAGCTCACAAAACGGGGACAGTTTCTACGAGCAGTACTTC. Its protein product is CASSQNGDSFYEQYF.

The V call is TRBV9, the J call TRBJ2-5; D is undetermined. Germline assignment: CDR1 SGDLS and CDR2 YYNGEE. The germline V and J ends were trimmed by 3 bases and 2 bases, with 11 bases remaining between them. CDR3 size: 14 residues. CDR3 bases: TGTGCCAGCAGCGCCTCAGGCTCACAAGAGACCCAGTACTTC. This gives the protein CASSASGSQETQYF.

The gene calls are TRBV29-1 and TRBJ2-5, with TRBD2 matching 8 bases. This CDR3 spans 15 amino acids. Germline CDR1 is SQVTM and CDR2 is ANQGSEA. V gave up 8 bases and J gave up 9 bases; unmatched junction bases: 20. CDR3 sequence reads: CSSRGPGLVGDSQYF. The CDR3 region has the DNA TGCAGCTCCCGGGGGCCGGGACTAGTGGGGGATTCCCAGTACTTC.

The chain has TRBV28 and TRBJ2-2; tentative D call: TRBD1 (6 bases). This CDR3 region has 13 residues. Trimming took 2 bases from V and 6 from J, leaving 7 bases between them. The germline V gene has CDR1 MDHEN and CDR2 SYDVKM. The CDR3 loop reads CASSLGQSGELFF. The CDR3 DNA sequence: TGTGCCAGCAGTTTAGGACAGTCCGGGGAGCTGTTTTTT.

The CDR3 coding sequence is TGTGCCAGCAGCGTAGATGGTGGCAGGGCTGTGGAGCAGTACTTC. Amino acid sequence: CASSVDGGRAVEQYF. J is TRBJ2-7 and V is TRBV9; D possibly corresponds to TRBD1 (5 bases). Trimming removed 0 bases from V and 7 bases from J, with 17 bases in between. The CDR3 runs 15 residues. Germline V gene data show CDR1 as SGDLS and CDR2 as YYNGEE. Full variable domain (outside the CDR3, taken from reference TRBV9 and TRBJ2-7): DSGVTQTPKHLITATGQRVTLRCSPRSGDLSVYWYQQSLDQGLQFLIQYYNGEERAKGNILERFSAQQFPDLHSELNLSSLELGDSALYFCASSVDGGRAVEQYFGPGTRLTVT.

The CDR3 protein is CASSSLQGQLNTEAFF. The CDR3 DNA sequence: TGTGCCAGCAGTTCCCTACAGGGGCAACTGAACACTGAAGCTTTCTTT. The V gene is TRBV27, the J gene TRBJ1-1, with 7 bases matching TRBD1. This CDR3 spans 16 amino acids. Losses at the gene ends were 4 bases for V and 0 bases for J; bases not matched to a gene: 8. Germline V gene sequence: CDR1 MNHEY, CDR2 SMNVEV (reference sequence).

The genes are TRBV10-1 and TRBJ2-3; 7 bases line up with TRBD1. V dropped 5 bases and J dropped 0; count of bases not matched to a gene: 5. The germline V gene has CDR1 WNHNN and CDR2 SYGVQD (reference sequence). This CDR3 is 15 amino acids long. CDR3 coding DNA: TGCGCCAGCAGTTCGGGACAGACTAGCACAGATACGCAGTATTTT. Translated, it gives CASSSGQTSTDTQYF.

The chain joins TRBV19 to TRBJ2-7, with 8 bases fitting TRBD2. V lost 1 base, J lost 7 bases, and 9 bases stayed unmatched. Germline CDR1 LNHDA, CDR2 SQIVND (reference sequence). The CDR3 consists of 15 residues. In DNA, the CDR3 is TGTGCCAGTAGTATAGGAATAGCGGGAACGGGGGAGCAGTACTTC. As protein: CASSIGIAGTGEQYF.